This T cell receptor (beta chain) was profiled in a study of beta chain features in type 1 diabetes. This clone came up a few times. Its matching antigen is unknown. At one end, the junction sequence differs from germline, possibly due to a read error. Overall study findings and caveats: Individuals with type 1 diabetes displayed fewer insertions and more deletions at VDJ junctions. Shortening that was moderate but significant affected the TCRB CDR3s of Type 1 diabetes patients in all four CD4+ subsets.

cDNA synthesis used the whole RNA isolate, giving expressed TCRB sequences. Sequenced by immunoSEQ multiplex PCR; TCRdb stores in-frame clones only, minus some. The repertoire consists of more than 250,000 clones, with around an eighth occurring once and the leading ten covering roughly 0.018%. This receptor was identified in a man aged 25 to 40 with type 1 diabetes. What was sequenced was naive CD4+ T cells from blood.

The CDR3 reads CASSLSISQETQYF. For the CDR3, the DNA is TGTGCTAGCAGCTTATCGATTAGCCAAGAGACCCAGTACTTC. V and J are TRBV7-7 and TRBJ2-5; D is undetermined. Germline lookup yields CDR1 SSHAT and CDR2 FNYEAQ (reference sequence). CDR3 length: 14 amino acids.